Below are 3 T cell receptor beta chains sequenced from a single sample in a study of CD8 T cells in ankylosing spondylitis. MiXCR was run by TCRdb on the 5' RACE reads, yielding one entry per CDR3 protein. Here the sample spans about 130,000 distinct CDR3 sequences, about 7% being singletons. Specimen: blood, either unsorted or a sorted T cell fraction (not recorded which). Every receptor here comes from a female donor with ankylosing spondylitis or in good health (not recorded which).

In its sample, this clonotype was seen many times. V gene TRBV12-3 or TRBV12-4 combines with J gene TRBJ1-1; D perhaps matches TRBD1 (5 bases). The germline V and J ends were trimmed by 2 bases and 11 bases, with 18 bases remaining between them. This CDR3 comprises 14 residues. The chain's CDR3 is CASSLTGTRNGAFF. In DNA form, the CDR3 reads TGTGCCAGCAGTTTAACCGGGACGCGCAATGGGGCTTTCTTT.

This clonotype was seen repeatedly, ten times or more. The chain links TRBV5-1 to TRBJ2-3; D perhaps matches TRBD2 (5 bases). Germline-derived CDR1 and CDR2 are SGHRS and YFSETQ. V was trimmed by 0 bases and J by 4 bases, leaving 12 bases between them. The CDR3 consists of 15 residues. CDR3 region: CASSLAQERADTQYF. The CDR3 nucleotides read TGCGCCAGCAGCTTGGCTCAGGAGAGGGCAGATACGCAGTATTTT.

This clonotype was observed at least ten times. V gene TRBV5-1 combines with J gene TRBJ1-2; D possibly corresponds to TRBD1 (6 bases). Germline loops: CDR1 SGHRS, CDR2 YFSETQ. The CDR3 length is 13 residues. V lost 3 bases, J lost 8 bases, and 14 bases lay in between. The CDR3 DNA reads TGCGCCAGCAGCTCACAGGGTTCAGACGGCTACACCTTC. It yields the protein CASSSQGSDGYTF.